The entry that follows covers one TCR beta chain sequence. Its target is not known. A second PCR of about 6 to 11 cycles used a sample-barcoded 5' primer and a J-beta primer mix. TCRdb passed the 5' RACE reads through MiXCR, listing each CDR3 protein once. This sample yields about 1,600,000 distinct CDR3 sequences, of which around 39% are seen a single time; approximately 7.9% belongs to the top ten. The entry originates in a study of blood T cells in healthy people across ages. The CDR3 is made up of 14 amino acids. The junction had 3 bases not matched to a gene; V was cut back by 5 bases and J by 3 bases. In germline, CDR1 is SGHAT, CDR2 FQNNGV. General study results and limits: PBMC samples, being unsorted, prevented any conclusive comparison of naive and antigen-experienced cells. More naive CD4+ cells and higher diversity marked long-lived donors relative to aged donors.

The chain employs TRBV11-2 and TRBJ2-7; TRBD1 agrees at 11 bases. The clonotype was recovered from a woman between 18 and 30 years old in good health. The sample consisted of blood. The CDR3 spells CASSRDRGNYEQYF. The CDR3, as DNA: TGTGCCAGCAGCCGGGACAGGGGGAACTACGAGCAGTACTTC.